This passage covers 25 T cell receptor beta chains from one sample sequenced in a study of PD-L1 blockade in urothelial cancer (TCRdb year 2017). This sample's time point label indicates: peripheral blood 6 weeks after treatment start. The library was built by means of the immunoSEQ multiplex PCR assay. TCRdb limited this immuneACCESS table to in-frame rearrangements with V and J called. A share of clones is missing; checked studies link under half to unresolved V genes, and the rest is unexplained. Present in this sample are tens of thousands of clones, more than 70% of which were seen just once. Clones ranked in the top ten supply 1.5% to 2% of the sample. Here the sequenced sample was PBMCs, taken around atezolizumab (anti-PD-L1) treatment. Receptors originate from a man between 65 and 79 years old with urothelial cancer.

The V and J genes are TRBV7-9 and TRBJ2-7; a weak D match, TRBD1 (7 bases). The CDR3 is made up of 13 amino acids. V was shortened by 4 bases and J by 2 bases, with 9 bases between the two germline ends. The germline V gene encodes CDR1 SEHNR and CDR2 FQNEAQ (reference sequence). CDR3 nucleotide sequence: TGTGCCAGCAGCTCCAGGGGGGCCTACGAGCAGTACTTC. Its protein is CASSSRGAYEQYF.

The V and J genes are TRBV5-1 and TRBJ2-1; 7 positions match TRBD2. The CDR3 is made up of 15 amino acids. The germline V gene encodes CDR1 SGHRS and CDR2 YFSETQ. J lost 4 bases, V lost 6 bases, and 10 bases had no gene match. The CDR3 sequence is CASNREAQTYNEQFF. In DNA, the CDR3 is TGCGCCAGCAATCGGGAGGCCCAAACGTACAATGAGCAGTTCTTC.

Only one count was recorded for this clone. The chain uses TRBV9 and TRBJ2-7, with TRBD1 as a possible D gene (6 bases). Germline CDR1 SGDLS, CDR2 YYNGEE. The germline V and J ends were trimmed by 3 bases and 5 bases, with 12 bases remaining between them. This CDR3 comprises 13 residues. In nucleotides, the CDR3 is TGTGCCAGCAGCGAGAGGACAGTGGACGAGCAGTACTTC. Its translation: CASSERTVDEQYF.

CDR3 nucleotide sequence: TGTGCCAGCAGTTACGGTTCGGGACTGACGAACACTGAAGCTTTCTTT. This gives the protein CASSYGSGLTNTEAFF. V is TRBV6-5 and J is TRBJ1-1; D is possibly TRBD1 (5 bases). This CDR3 is 16 amino acids long. Germline loops: CDR1 MNHEY, CDR2 SVGAGI. Trimming shortened V by 2 bases and J by 1 base, and 14 bases separated the two germline ends.

V gene TRBV11-2 combines with J gene TRBJ2-7, with D hard to call. Trimming left V 5 bases short and J 0 bases short, with 5 bases between. The V gene's germline CDR1 is SGHAT and CDR2 FQNNGV. The CDR3 runs to 12 residues. The CDR3 here is CASSLSSYEQYF. The CDR3 bases are TGTGCCAGCAGCCTCAGCTCCTACGAGCAGTACTTC.

The rearrangement joins TRBV7-2 to TRBJ1-4; D unclear. V shed 0 bases and J shed 4 bases, with 9 bases lying between them. Germline V CDR1 and CDR2: SGHTA, FQGNSA. The CDR3 sequence is 15 residues long. CDR3 bases: TGTGCCAGCAGCTTAGCGCGTACGGGTAATGAAAAACTGTTTTTT. Encoded protein: CASSLARTGNEKLFF.

This clone occurred once. The chain is built from TRBV5-6 and TRBJ2-3; 7 positions agree with TRBD1. Germline V gene lookup returns CDR1 SGHDT and CDR2 YYEEEE. Trimming removed 4 bases from V and 6 bases from J; junction bases left unmatched: 8. The CDR3 has 14 amino acids. CDR3 amino acids: CASSLDRVEDTQYF. The CDR3 nucleotides are TGTGCCAGCAGCCTTGACAGGGTCGAGGATACGCAGTATTTT.

This chain connects TRBV7-3 to TRBJ2-1; tentatively, D is TRBD2 (5 bases). Between the trimmed V and J ends, which lost 2 bases and 4 bases, there was a span of 12 bases. CDR3 size: 15 residues. Germline V lookup: CDR1 SGHTA, CDR2 FQGTGA. CDR3 nucleotide sequence: TGTGCCAGCAGCTTAGGCCTAGGACTTTACAATGAGCAGTTCTTC. Amino acids: CASSLGLGLYNEQFF.

This clone has more than one count but fewer than ten. The rearrangement links TRBV21-1 to TRBJ2-7; the table's TRBD1 call for D was not verified on the DNA. TRBV21-1 is designated a pseudogene. There are 17 residues in the CDR3. For the CDR3, the DNA is TGTGCCAGCAGCAAAGTTCCTACCGGGACAGGTCCCTACGAGCAGTACTTC. Amino acid sequence: CASSKVPTGTGPYEQYF.

In its sample, this clone was seen a few times. J is TRBJ2-2 and V is TRBV7-9; D might be TRBD2 (6 bases). The V and J ends lost 2 bases and 5 bases respectively, with 18 bases between them. The CDR3 runs to 17 residues. Germline V gene data show CDR1 as SEHNR and CDR2 as FQNEAQ (reference sequence). The CDR3 region has the DNA TGTGCCAGCAGCTTATGGGTCGGGACTGATTTAACCGGGGAGCTGTTTTTT. This gives the protein CASSLWVGTDLTGELFF.

This chain connects TRBV21-1 to TRBJ2-1; no check of the table's D call, TRBD1, against the DNA was made. TRBV21-1 is shown as a pseudogene. The length of the CDR3 is 15 residues. The CDR3 nucleotides read TGTGCCAGCAGCTGCACAGGGGGCCGGGGGAATGAGCAGTTCTTC. Protein: CASSCTGGRGNEQFF.

The V gene is TRBV9, the J gene TRBJ1-6; D is unresolved. This CDR3 region has 14 residues. V gave up 0 bases and J gave up 4 bases, with 5 bases separating them. The V gene's germline CDR1 is SGDLS and CDR2 YYNGEE. The CDR3 nucleotides are TGTGCCAGCAGCGTAGACAGTTATAATTCACCCCTCCACTTT. Amino acids: CASSVDSYNSPLHF. Filled out from reference TRBV9 and TRBJ1-6, the complete variable domain reads DSGVTQTPKHLITATGQRVTLRCSPRSGDLSVYWYQQSLDQGLQFLIQYYNGEERAKGNILERFSAQQFPDLHSELNLSSLELGDSALYFCASSVDSYNSPLHFGNGTRLTVT.

The chain couples TRBV7-9 to TRBJ2-7; unclear D gene. Trimming pared 5 bases from V and 0 bases from J, leaving 11 bases between. The CDR3 sequence is 14 residues long. The germline CDR1 and CDR2 sequences are SEHNR and FQNEAQ (reference sequence). The CDR3 loop reads CASSVDSSSYEQYF. DNA for the CDR3: TGTGCCAGCAGCGTCGACTCATCCTCCTACGAGCAGTACTTC.

The gene calls are TRBV12-5 and TRBJ1-1; D call uncertain. V lost 4 bases and J lost 4, with 16 bases in between. Germline loops: CDR1 LGHNT, CDR2 FRNRAP. The CDR3 covers 15 residues. CDR3 residues: CASGYATSRGTEAFF. The CDR3 nucleotides read TGTGCTAGTGGTTATGCTACGTCCCGGGGCACTGAAGCTTTCTTT. Full variable domain (missing parts from reference TRBV12-5 and TRBJ1-1): DARVTQTPRHKVTEMGQEVTMRCQPILGHNTVFWYRQTMMQGLELLAYFRNRAPLDDSGMPKDRFSAEMPDATLATLKIQPSEPRDSAVYFCASGYATSRGTEAFFGQGTRLTVV.

The chain employs TRBV4-2 and TRBJ1-3; D unclear. Germline V lookup: CDR1 LGHNA, CDR2 YNFKEQ. V was shortened by 0 bases and J by 0 bases, with 3 bases between the two germline ends. CDR3 length: 14 amino acids. The CDR3 loop reads CASSQDRSGNTIYF. The CDR3 coding sequence is TGTGCCAGCAGCCAAGATCGCTCTGGAAACACCATATATTTT.

The J gene is TRBJ2-5, the V gene TRBV11-2, with D possibly TRBD2 on 6 matching bases. The germline gives CDR1 SGHAT, CDR2 FQNNGV. V was cut by 5 bases and J by 1 base, with 8 bases left in between. The CDR3 spans 13 residues. In DNA form, the CDR3 reads TGTGCCAGCAGCCCGGGACTCCAAGAGACCCAGTACTTC. Protein sequence: CASSPGLQETQYF.

The gene calls are TRBV28 and TRBJ1-1, with D tentatively TRBD1 (5 bases). V was trimmed by 7 bases and J by 2 bases, leaving 17 bases between them. CDR3 length equals 15 residues. The germline V gene has CDR1 MDHEN and CDR2 SYDVKM. The CDR3 loop reads CASIVGGGRNTEAFF. CDR3 in DNA: TGTGCCAGCATAGTCGGGGGAGGGCGAAACACTGAAGCTTTCTTT.

The genes are TRBV14 and TRBJ2-1; 7 bases align to TRBD2. V lost 2 bases to trimming and J lost 3 bases; unmatched junction nucleotides: 7. The CDR3 covers 16 residues. Per the germline V gene, CDR1 is SGHDN and CDR2 is FVKESK. The CDR3 nucleotides are TGTGCCAGCAGCCAACTAGCGGAGTCCTTCTACAATGAGCAGTTCTTC. This sequence encodes CASSQLAESFYNEQFF.

The CDR3 spells CASSGGRVGTEAFF. In DNA, the CDR3 is TGTGCCAGCAGTGGGGGCAGGGTGGGGACTGAAGCTTTCTTT. The chain joins TRBV6-1 to TRBJ1-1; D is perhaps TRBD1 (5 bases). The V gene's germline CDR1 is MNHNS and CDR2 SASEGT. The V end was cut by 4 bases, the J end by 5 bases, with 14 bases between. The CDR3 is 14 residues long.

The V gene is TRBV9, the J gene TRBJ1-1; D remains unclear. The CDR3 covers 15 residues. V lost 2 bases to trimming and J lost 0 bases, with 11 bases between them. Germline V gene lookup returns CDR1 SGDLS and CDR2 YYNGEE. Here the CDR3 DNA reads TGTGCCAGCAGCGTTGATGGAGGGATGAACACTGAAGCTTTCTTT. Translation gives CASSVDGGMNTEAFF.

The J gene is TRBJ2-5, the V gene TRBV29-1; 10 bases align to TRBD1. J was trimmed by 5 bases and V by 8 bases; bases with no gene match: 8. This CDR3 region has 13 residues. CDR1 is SQVTM, CDR2 ANQGSEA, per germline. The CDR3 DNA reads TGCAGCTCTCGGGACAGGGGATGGGAGACCCAGTACTTC. It translates to CSSRDRGWETQYF. Full variable domain (missing parts from reference TRBV29-1 and TRBJ2-5): SAVISQKPSRDICQRGTSLTIQCQVDSQVTMMFWYRQQPGQSLTLIATANQGSEATYESGFVIDKFPISRPNLTFSTLTVSNMSPEDSSIYLCSSRDRGWETQYFGPGTRLLVL.

The V call is TRBV18, the J call TRBJ2-4, with TRBD1 matching over 10 bases. This CDR3 contains 14 residues. The germline gives CDR1 KGHSH, CDR2 LQKENI. Trimming cost V 3 bases and J 10 bases; bases outside gene matches: 6. The CDR3 sequence is CASSPRQGARIQYF. CDR3 bases: TGTGCCAGCTCACCGCGACAGGGGGCGCGGATTCAGTACTTC.

The V gene is TRBV9, the J gene TRBJ1-2; 7 bases fit TRBD1. The CDR3 is made up of 15 amino acids. Trimming at V came to 4 bases and at J to 7 bases, leaving 13 bases not matched to a gene. Germline V gene lookup returns CDR1 SGDLS and CDR2 YYNGEE. The CDR3 region is CASSTEGAPVRGYTF. CDR3 coding DNA: TGTGCCAGCAGCACGGAGGGGGCGCCGGTTCGTGGCTACACCTTC.

This clone was observed once. The gene calls are TRBV9 and TRBJ2-3; TRBD2 matches at 10 bases. Germline values: CDR1 SGDLS, CDR2 YYNGEE. The CDR3 contains 15 residues. V lost 2 bases, J lost 5 bases, and 5 bases stayed unmatched. CDR3 sequence: CASSVGSGRLDTQYF. The CDR3 coding sequence is TGTGCCAGCAGCGTGGGTAGCGGGAGGCTAGATACGCAGTATTTT.

V usage is TRBV5-8 and J usage is TRBJ2-5; TRBD1 might be the D (5 bases). Germline V gene lookup returns CDR1 SGHTS and CDR2 YDEGEE. This CDR3 has 14 amino acids. Trimming shortened V by 0 bases and J by 0 bases, and 6 bases separated the two germline ends. The CDR3 is CASSLEGDQETQYF. CDR3 DNA: TGTGCCAGCAGCTTGGAAGGGGACCAAGAGACCCAGTACTTC.